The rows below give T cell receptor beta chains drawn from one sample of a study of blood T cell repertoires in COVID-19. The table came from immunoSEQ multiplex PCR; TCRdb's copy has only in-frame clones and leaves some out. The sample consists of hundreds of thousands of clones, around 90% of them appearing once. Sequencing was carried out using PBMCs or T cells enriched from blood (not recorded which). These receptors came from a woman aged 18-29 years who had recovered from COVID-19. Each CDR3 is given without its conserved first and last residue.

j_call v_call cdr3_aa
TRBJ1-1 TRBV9 ASSVDTQGTEAF
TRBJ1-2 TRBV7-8 ASSPTGGYT
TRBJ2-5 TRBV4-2 ASSQDAGRGAETQY
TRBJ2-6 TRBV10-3 ATRTDSGANVLT
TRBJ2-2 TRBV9 ASSVNWATGELF
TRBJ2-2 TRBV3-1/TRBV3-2 ASSHTTGNTGELF
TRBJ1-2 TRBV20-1 SARRGQGYT
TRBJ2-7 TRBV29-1 SVAPGSTHEQY
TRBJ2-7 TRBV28 ASSFLGGGAYEQY
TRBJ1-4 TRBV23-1 ASSQSVRSSATNEKLF
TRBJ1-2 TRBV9 ASSLDSKNYGYT
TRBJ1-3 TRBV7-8 ASSQTGNNRNTIY
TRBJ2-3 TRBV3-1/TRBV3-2 ASSQVEWGGQY
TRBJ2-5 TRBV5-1 ASTPPASGGETQY
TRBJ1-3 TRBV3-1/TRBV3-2 ASRHQEVSGNTIY
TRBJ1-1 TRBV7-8 ASSTTTSSAF
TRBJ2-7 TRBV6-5 ASSIIPGLAGEQY
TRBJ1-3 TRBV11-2 ASSLVGSGGLSGNTIY
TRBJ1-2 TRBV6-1 ASSETGGYT
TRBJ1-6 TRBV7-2 ASSSAGPYRSPLH
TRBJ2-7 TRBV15 ATSRGAGVVYEQY
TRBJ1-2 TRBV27 ASSPQGNYGYT
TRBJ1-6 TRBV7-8 ARGGQSPLGSPLH
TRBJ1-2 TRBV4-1 ASSQGSGIQGGYT
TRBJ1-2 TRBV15 ATSAGNYGYT
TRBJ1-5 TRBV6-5 ASYRGSNQPQH
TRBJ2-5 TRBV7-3 ASSQGLGETQY
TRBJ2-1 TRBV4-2 ASSHTSGSSYNEQF
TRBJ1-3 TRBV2 ASSRDRGGNTIY
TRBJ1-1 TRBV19 ASSPGRGRDTEAF
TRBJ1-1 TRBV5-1 ASSLDTMNTEAF
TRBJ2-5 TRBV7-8 ASSFVTGMETQY
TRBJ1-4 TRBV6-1 ASSGTTNEKLF
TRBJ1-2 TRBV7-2 ASSLAGGRGGGPYGYT
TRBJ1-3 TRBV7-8 ASSSRGQGASGNTIY
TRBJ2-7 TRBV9 ASSATGHSYEQY